This T cell receptor (beta chain) emerged from a study of T cell responses to AZD1222 COVID-19 vaccine. This CDR3 has 13 amino acids. Trimming took 7 bases from V and 5 from J; bases not matched to a gene: 7. The germline V gene has CDR1 MNHEY and CDR2 SVGAGI. In this sample, this clone turned up a few times. Its antigen is not known. Findings and limits, study-wide: Unmutated variant regions are reportedly targeted by nearly half of spike-specific TCRs. The donor group comprised mostly white British people and more females; the analysis possibly underestimated clonal diversity. Sampling captured repertoires only after the peak T cell response.

Here immunoSEQ multiplex PCR was the method, and the copy in TCRdb shows in-frame clones only, minus some. The profile covers some 120,000 clones, with roughly nine tenths appearing a single time and about 29% taken by the ten largest. V gene TRBV6-5 combines with J gene TRBJ1-1, with 7 bases lining up with TRBD1. This TCR was sampled from an adult in good health. Sequenced here: peripheral blood, sampled on day 0 of AZD1222 vaccination. The CDR3 DNA reads as TGTGCCAGCACTCGCAGGGGGGGAACTGAAGCTTTCTTT. Translated, it gives CASTRRGGTEAFF.